This T cell receptor beta chain comes out of a study of shared clonotypes between healthy human individuals. TCRdb's copy holds only in-frame clones and misses some; the assay was immunoSEQ multiplex PCR. Of roughly 2.2 million clones in the sample, approximately 95% were seen once. With 1 base clipped from V and 8 bases from J, the junction kept 3 bases outside the gene matches. Germline lookup yields CDR1 LNHDA and CDR2 SQIVND (reference sequence). The CDR3 length is 13 residues. The V gene is TRBV19, the J gene TRBJ1-1; 8 bases line up with TRBD1. Material: naive CD4+ T cells from PBMCs. Subset described: CD45RA+ positively selected. The sequence was collected from a man aged 18 to 30 in good health. Some clones in this sample may be carry-over from other donors' samples. The CDR3 DNA is TGTGCCAGTAGTATAGGGAGGGACAGGGAAGCTTTCTTT. Translating it yields CASSIGRDREAFF.